These 31 T cell receptor beta chains originate from one sample sequenced in a study of vaccination and CD4 T cells after COVID-19. Noted treatment: approximately 9-day PBMC culture with coronavirus spike peptide pools or control peptides (ViraFEST assay). The collection of CD4+ T cells from the unexposed donor took place before the COVID-19 pandemic (2011-2018). At the Johns Hopkins FTIC core, DNA taken from cultured CD4+ T cells was sequenced by way of the Oncomine TCR Beta short-read assay. TCRdb re-derived calls from the PCR reads in MiXCR, one entry per CDR3 protein. The sample has around 4,800 distinct CDR3 sequences; 28% are singletons. Their specific antigens are unknown. Sequencing input: CD4+ T cells from blood, cultured in vitro. These receptors were obtained from a human donor in good health.

This clonotype is labeled as medium-sized. The V and J genes are TRBV20-1 and TRBJ1-2, with 11 bases matching TRBD1. CDR1 DFQATT and CDR2 SNEGSKA come from the germline V gene (reference sequence). Trimming took 3 bases from V and 8 from J; bases not matched to a gene: 5. CDR3 size: 13 residues. The CDR3 loop reads CSARGQGVGGYTF. Here the CDR3 DNA reads TGCAGTGCTAGGGGACAGGGGGTAGGGGGCTACACCTTC.

This clonotype was counted only a few times. The V and J genes are TRBV19 and TRBJ1-6, with D possibly TRBD1 on 6 matching bases. Trimming removed 4 bases at V and 0 bases at J, with 10 bases between. The CDR3 totals 16 residues. Per germline, CDR1 LNHDA and CDR2 SQIVND (reference sequence). DNA for the CDR3: TGTGCCAGTAGTAGCAGGGGCAACTCCTATAATTCACCCCTCCACTTT. It codes for CASSSRGNSYNSPLHF.

This clonotype was observed a few times. This sequence joins TRBV27 and TRBJ1-1, with TRBD1 as a possible D gene (6 bases). V was trimmed by 3 bases and J by 3 bases, leaving 11 bases between them. The CDR3 contains 14 residues. Germline lookup yields CDR1 MNHEY and CDR2 SMNVEV (reference sequence). The CDR3 nucleotides are TGTGCCAGCAGTTTGGGGGGGCCCGACACTGAAGCTTTCTTT. It translates to CASSLGGPDTEAFF.

There are a few counts of this clonotype. V usage is TRBV19 and J usage is TRBJ2-7; D tentatively reads TRBD1 or TRBD2 (6 bases each). The V and J ends lost 8 bases and 7 bases respectively, with 9 bases between them. CDR3 size: 10 residues. Germline V gene data show CDR1 as LNHDA and CDR2 as SQIVND (reference sequence). The chain's CDR3 is CASGGLEQYF. The CDR3 nucleotides read TGTGCCAGTGGGGGGCTGGAGCAGTACTTC. Full variable domain (missing parts from reference TRBV19 and TRBJ2-7): DGGITQSPKYLFRKEGQNVTLSCEQNLNHDAMYWYRQDPGQGLRLIYYSQIVNDFQKGDIAEGYSVSREKKESFPLTVTSAQKNPTAFYLCASGGLEQYFGPGTRLTVT.

This clonotype was seen more than once but under ten times. The chain uses TRBV6-1 and TRBJ1-5; D remains ambiguous. Trimming took off 8 bases at V and 7 bases at J, with 15 bases between the two ends. This CDR3 has 13 amino acids. Germline V lookup: CDR1 MNHNS, CDR2 SASEGT. As DNA, the CDR3 is TGTGCCAGCCGACCGCGCCAGGACCAGCCCCAGCATTTT. Translating it yields CASRPRQDQPQHF.

In regard to this clonotype: At one boundary the junction diverges from the germline segment, which might be a read error. This sequence joins TRBV6-2 or TRBV6-3 and TRBJ2-1; the D gene could be TRBD1 or TRBD2 (6 bases each). Germline V lookup: CDR1 MNHEY, CDR2 SVGEGT. The CDR3 runs to 11 residues. For the CDR3, the DNA is TGTGCCAGCAGTCAGGGCCGGGGGCTTGTCTTC. This gives the protein CASSQGRGLVF.

This clonotype was seen more than once but under ten times. The rearrangement uses TRBV27 and TRBJ1-1, with D possibly TRBD1 on 6 matching bases. Germline lookup yields CDR1 MNHEY and CDR2 SMNVEV (reference sequence). This CDR3 is 14 amino acids long. The germline V and J ends were trimmed by 5 bases and 1 base, with 11 bases remaining between them. The CDR3 protein is CASSPSTGNTEAFF. The CDR3 coding sequence is TGTGCCAGCAGTCCCTCGACAGGGAACACTGAAGCTTTCTTT.

The genes are TRBV5-1 and TRBJ2-2; TRBD1 matches 7 bases. Germline trimming cut 3 bases from V and 4 bases from J; bases unmatched to any gene: 0. The CDR3 is made up of 13 amino acids. Germline CDR1 is SGHRS and CDR2 is YFSETQ. CDR3 bases: TGCGCCAGCAGCTGGGACAGCACCGGGGAGCTGTTTTTT. As protein: CASSWDSTGELFF.

This chain connects TRBV10-3 to TRBJ2-5, with 10 bases identical to TRBD2. Trimming cost V 6 bases and J 5 bases; bases outside gene matches: 6. Germline CDR1 and CDR2: ENHRY and SYGVKD. The CDR3 runs to 14 residues. CDR3 protein: CAIRESGGGETQYF. The CDR3 nucleotides are TGTGCCATCAGGGAAAGCGGGGGGGGTGAGACCCAGTACTTC.

The chain couples TRBV6-1 to TRBJ1-2, with D unresolved. V was shortened by 3 bases and J by 3 bases, with 11 bases between the two germline ends. CDR3 length: 14 amino acids. Per the germline V gene, CDR1 is MNHNS and CDR2 is SASEGT. CDR3 region: CASSDPRPDYGYTF. The CDR3 DNA follows: TGTGCCAGCAGTGATCCGAGGCCGGACTATGGCTACACCTTC.

Within the sample, this clonotype is hyperexpanded. This chain connects TRBV10-3 to TRBJ1-5; 11 nucleotides match TRBD1. The V segment lost 1 base and the J segment 3 bases; nucleotides outside the gene matches: 8. From germline, CDR1 is ENHRY and CDR2 SYGVKD. The CDR3 contains 18 residues. CDR3 DNA: TGTGCCATCAGTGAGTTGGGACAGGGGGACGGTTACAATCAGCCCCAGCATTTT. Translation gives CAISELGQGDGYNQPQHF.

This chain uses TRBV7-3 with TRBJ2-2; D gene ambiguous. V was shortened by 3 bases and J by 3 bases, with 8 bases between the two germline ends. Germline loops: CDR1 SGHTA, CDR2 FQGTGA. This CDR3 is 14 amino acids long. CDR3: CASSLSRDTGELFF. CDR3 bases: TGTGCCAGCAGCTTGTCCCGGGACACCGGGGAGCTGTTTTTT.

V gene TRBV5-1 combines with J gene TRBJ2-7, with 7 bases identical to TRBD1. The CDR3 is 12 amino acids. Germline V gives CDR1 SGHRS, CDR2 YFSETQ. The J segment lost 6 bases and the V segment lost 4 bases, leaving 4 bases of the junction unmatched. The CDR3 DNA reads TGCGCCAGCAGCACTGACAGGGTCGAGCAGTACTTC. Translation: CASSTDRVEQYF. The full variable domain, completed using reference TRBV5-1 and TRBJ2-7, is KAGVTQTPRYLIKTRGQQVTLSCSPISGHRSVSWYQQTPGQGLQFLFEYFSETQRNKGNFPGRFSGRQFSNSRSEMNVSTLELGDSALYLCASSTDRVEQYFGPGTRLTVT.

This clonotype was detected a few times. The V call is TRBV4-1, the J call TRBJ1-5; the match to TRBD1 covers 7 bases. The CDR3 covers 15 residues. V lost 4 bases, J lost 1 base, and 4 bases stayed unmatched. Germline V gives CDR1 MGHRA, CDR2 YSYEKL. The CDR3 nucleotides read TGCGCCAGCAGCCCAACAGGGGTGAGCAATCAGCCCCAGCATTTT. Protein sequence: CASSPTGVSNQPQHF.

This clonotype was detected only a few times. The DNA for the CDR3 is TGTGCCAGCAGCCATTGGGGGACCACAGATACGCAGTATTTT. Translation: CASSHWGTTDTQYF. The rearrangement joins TRBV4-2 to TRBJ2-3, with D tentatively TRBD1 or TRBD2 (5 bases each). This CDR3 region has 14 residues. V lost 3 bases and J lost 2, with 9 bases in between. Germline V gene sequence: CDR1 LGHNA, CDR2 YNFKEQ.

This clonotype was seen only once. The chain joins TRBV12-3 or TRBV12-4 to TRBJ1-1, with D uncertain. With 6 bases removed from V and 0 bases from J, the gap between germline ends came to 14 bases. The CDR3 is 15 residues long. The CDR3 is CASRGFGDMNTEAFF. The CDR3, as DNA: TGTGCCAGCAGGGGTTTTGGGGATATGAACACTGAAGCTTTCTTT.

The chain joins TRBV6-1 to TRBJ2-2, with 8 bases that match TRBD1. Germline CDR1 is MNHNS and CDR2 is SASEGT. V lost 6 bases, J lost 1 base, and 7 bases stayed unmatched. The CDR3 length is 16 residues. CDR3 DNA: TGTGCCAGCAGGACGGCCGGGACAGGGAACACCGGGGAGCTGTTTTTT. This translates into CASRTAGTGNTGELFF.

This clonotype occurred a few times. The chain is built from TRBV7-2 and TRBJ2-7, with TRBD1 as a possible D gene (6 bases). V was cut by 1 base and J by 1 base, with 11 bases left in between. Germline CDR1 is SGHTA and CDR2 is FQGNSA. This CDR3 contains 15 residues. Here the CDR3 reads CASSLVAGESYEQYF. CDR3 sequence (DNA): TGTGCCAGCAGCTTAGTGGCAGGGGAATCCTACGAGCAGTACTTC.

The J gene is TRBJ1-2, the V gene TRBV9, with TRBD1 as a possible D gene (6 bases). CDR1 SGDLS and CDR2 YYNGEE come from the germline V gene. The CDR3 totals 14 residues. The V end was cut by 5 bases, the J end by 3 bases, with 14 bases between. CDR3 residues: CASSTQGLYYGYTF. The CDR3 DNA follows: TGTGCCAGCAGTACACAGGGTCTGTACTATGGCTACACCTTC. The full variable domain, its missing parts supplied by reference TRBV9 and TRBJ1-2, is DSGVTQTPKHLITATGQRVTLRCSPRSGDLSVYWYQQSLDQGLQFLIQYYNGEERAKGNILERFSAQQFPDLHSELNLSSLELGDSALYFCASSTQGLYYGYTFGSGTRLTVV.

The rearrangement joins TRBV6-2 or TRBV6-3 to TRBJ2-2; TRBD1 matches 7 bases. Looked up from germline, CDR1 is MNHEY and CDR2 is SVGEGT. This CDR3 is 14 amino acids long. The junction had 5 bases not matched to a gene; V was cut back by 3 bases and J by 7 bases. CDR3 sequence: CASSYGQGVGELFF. DNA of the CDR3: TGTGCCAGCAGTTATGGGCAGGGGGTCGGGGAGCTGTTTTTT.

The CDR3 sequence is CATTDRVDGSPLHF. The CDR3, as DNA: TGTGCCACCACCGACAGGGTAGATGGATCACCCCTCCACTTT. This chain links TRBV24-1 with TRBJ1-6, with 7 bases matching TRBD1. The CDR3 has 14 amino acids. J was trimmed by 10 bases and V by 8 bases; bases with no gene match: 10. Germline V CDR1 and CDR2: KGHDR, SFDVKD.

On this clonotype itself: An end of the junction differs from the germline gene, which may be a read error. The rearrangement links TRBV6-5 to TRBJ2-7; 10 bases are shared with TRBD1. There are 16 residues in the CDR3. The germline V gene encodes CDR1 MNHEY and CDR2 SVGAGI. The CDR3 sequence is CASGYGTGVNSYEQYF. CDR3 nucleotide sequence: TGTGCCAGCGGTTACGGGACAGGGGTCAACTCCTACGAGCAGTACTTC.

The chain carries TRBV2 and TRBJ1-1, with D unresolved. Germline V gene lookup returns CDR1 SNHLY and CDR2 FYNNEI. CDR3 length equals 13 residues. Trimming removed 5 bases at V and 1 base at J, with 8 bases between. For the CDR3, the DNA is TGTGCCAGCAGTATGGAGGGGAACACTGAAGCTTTCTTT. This codes for CASSMEGNTEAFF. Complete variable domain (other parts from reference TRBV2 and TRBJ1-1): EPEVTQTPSHQVTQMGQEVILRCVPISNHLYFYWYRQILGQKVEFLVSFYNNEISEKSEIFDDQFSVERPDGSNFTLKIRSTKLEDSAMYFCASSMEGNTEAFFGQGTRLTVV.

The chain recombines TRBV7-6 with TRBJ1-5, with unresolved D. The CDR3 is 15 amino acids. V gave up 3 bases and J gave up 0 bases, with 9 bases separating them. CDR1 SGHVS and CDR2 FNYEAQ come from the germline V gene. The CDR3: CASSLYANSNQPQHF. CDR3 bases: TGTGCCAGCAGCTTGTACGCCAATAGCAATCAGCCCCAGCATTTT.

The V and J genes are TRBV6-4 and TRBJ2-2; 10 bases line up with TRBD2. Germline values: CDR1 MRHNA, CDR2 SNTAGT. The junction had 13 bases not matched to a gene; V was cut back by 6 bases and J by 6 bases. This CDR3 is built from 17 residues. The CDR3 spells CASSLQPSGGISGELFF. The CDR3 DNA reads as TGTGCCAGCAGCCTACAACCTAGCGGGGGTATTTCCGGGGAGCTGTTTTTT.

V and J are TRBV5-1 and TRBJ2-1; D unclear. V lost 4 bases, J lost 0 bases, and 11 bases lay in between. This CDR3 has 15 amino acids. CDR1 and CDR2 from the germline V gene are SGHRS and YFSETQ. The chain's CDR3 is CASSATSSSYNEQFF. The CDR3 DNA is TGCGCCAGCAGCGCAACCTCCAGCTCCTACAATGAGCAGTTCTTC.

This sequence joins TRBV6-1 and TRBJ1-4, with 10 bases fitting TRBD1. The germline gives CDR1 MNHNS, CDR2 SASEGT. The CDR3 sequence is 14 residues long. The trim removed 7 bases at V and 8 bases at J, leaving 7 bases unmatched. Here the CDR3 reads CASTVTGGTEKLFF. CDR3 in DNA: TGTGCCAGCACCGTGACAGGGGGCACGGAAAAACTGTTTTTT.

This sequence joins TRBV6-5 and TRBJ1-2; a possible D gene is TRBD1 (5 bases). Trimming stripped 2 bases from V and 4 bases from J, with 8 bases between. Germline-derived CDR1 and CDR2 are MNHEY and SVGAGI. The CDR3 length is 13 residues. The CDR3 loop reads CASSYVGGYGYTF. The CDR3 nucleotides read TGTGCCAGCAGTTACGTGGGGGGCTATGGCTACACCTTC.

This clonotype was seen a handful of times. This sequence joins TRBV2 and TRBJ1-1, with a weak D call TRBD1 (5 bases). This CDR3 has 13 amino acids. Per germline, CDR1 SNHLY and CDR2 FYNNEI. V shed 5 bases and J shed 0 bases, with 7 bases lying between them. The CDR3 reads CASSRGLNTEAFF. The DNA for the CDR3 is TGTGCCAGCAGTCGGGGACTGAACACTGAAGCTTTCTTT.

V gene TRBV2 combines with J gene TRBJ1-2, with no clear D. Germline-derived CDR1 and CDR2 are SNHLY and FYNNEI. V was cut by 4 bases and J by 6 bases, with 12 bases left in between. The CDR3 covers 13 residues. The CDR3 sequence: CASSVWREDGYTF. Written as DNA, the CDR3 is TGTGCCAGCAGTGTATGGAGGGAGGATGGCTACACCTTC.

This clonotype has only a few counts. This chain connects TRBV19 to TRBJ1-5; tentatively, D is TRBD1 (6 bases). CDR1 and CDR2 from the germline V gene are LNHDA and SQIVND (reference sequence). The V and J ends lost 1 base and 5 bases respectively, with 9 bases between them. This CDR3 has 14 amino acids. This CDR3 is CASSIGRGDQPQHF. CDR3 DNA sequence: TGTGCCAGTAGTATAGGCAGGGGAGATCAGCCCCAGCATTTT.